These T cell receptor beta chains were read from a single sample in a study of T cell repertoires in cytomegalovirus infection. TCRdb reprocessed the reads with MiXCR, giving one entry per CDR3 protein. The data hold around 450,000 distinct CDR3 sequences, with around 32% observed a single time. Sequenced material: PBMCs. Source of these receptors: a human donor in good health (CMV status not recorded). Some clones in this sample may be carry-over from other donors' samples. Both conserved end residues are part of each CDR3. Each record gives: clone size, V gene, J gene, CDR3 length, D gene, CDR3 DNA, CDR3 protein. A D gene is named only where the DNA matches it firmly. Size tells how often a clone was seen (once, few, many) or the class of an expanded clone, and some rows leave it out.

abundance: -; v_gene: TRBV29-1; j_gene: TRBJ2-7; len: 11; d_gene: -; CDR3nt: TGCAGCGTTGGGGGACACAGCGAGCAGTACTTC; CDR3aa: CSVGGHSEQYF
abundance: many; v_gene: TRBV12-3/TRBV12-4; j_gene: TRBJ1-2; len: 15; d_gene: -; CDR3nt: TGTGCCAGCAGCCTCCGACCCTTCGGCGAAGGGGGCTACACCTTC; CDR3aa: CASSLRPFGEGGYTF
abundance: -; v_gene: TRBV19; j_gene: TRBJ2-7; len: 14; d_gene: TRBD1; CDR3nt: TGTGCCAGTAGACCCGGGACAGGGCTCTACGAGCAGTACTTC; CDR3aa: CASRPGTGLYEQYF
abundance: many; v_gene: TRBV6-1; j_gene: TRBJ2-1; len: 16; d_gene: -; CDR3nt: TGTGCCAGCAGTGAAGCATCGGGGTGGATCCGCAATGAGCAGTTCTTC; CDR3aa: CASSEASGWIRNEQFF
abundance: few; v_gene: TRBV9; j_gene: TRBJ2-3; len: 18; d_gene: -; CDR3nt: TGTGCCAGCAGCGTAGGATTGGTGCTAGAGGGGGACGGAGATACGCAGTATTTT; CDR3aa: CASSVGLVLEGDGDTQYF
abundance: many; v_gene: TRBV7-6; j_gene: TRBJ2-3; len: 16; d_gene: -; CDR3nt: TGTGCCAGCAGCCCACGTGGGGGGATAAGCACAGATACGCAGTATTTT; CDR3aa: CASSPRGGISTDTQYF
abundance: few; v_gene: TRBV28; j_gene: TRBJ2-1; len: 16; d_gene: -; CDR3nt: TGTGCCAGCAGTCTCCCGTCTACTAGCTCCTACAATGAGCAGTTCTTC; CDR3aa: CASSLPSTSSYNEQFF
abundance: -; v_gene: TRBV27; j_gene: TRBJ1-5; len: 18; d_gene: TRBD1; CDR3nt: TGTGCCAGCAGTTTAAGGGGGGCTAGGACAGGGAGAGGTCAGCCCCAGCATTTT; CDR3aa: CASSLRGARTGRGQPQHF
abundance: many; v_gene: TRBV5-5; j_gene: TRBJ2-2; len: 18; d_gene: TRBD2; CDR3nt: TGTGCCAGCAGCAAGGGACTAGCGGGAATCGCGAACACCGGGGAGCTGTTTTTT; CDR3aa: CASSKGLAGIANTGELFF
abundance: -; v_gene: TRBV2; j_gene: TRBJ2-1; len: 16; d_gene: TRBD2; CDR3nt: TGTGCCAGCAGTGAAGCGCGGGAGGGATTGGGCAATGAGCAGTTCTTC; CDR3aa: CASSEAREGLGNEQFF
abundance: -; v_gene: TRBV7-2; j_gene: TRBJ2-7; len: 14; d_gene: TRBD1; CDR3nt: TGTGCCAGCAGGCCTAACAGGGGCCCGTGTTATCAGTACTTC; CDR3aa: CASRPNRGPCYQYF
abundance: -; v_gene: TRBV4-1; j_gene: TRBJ2-3; len: 15; d_gene: TRBD2; CDR3nt: TGCGCCAGCAGCCAACAGCGGGGTGGCACAGATACGCAGTATTTT; CDR3aa: CASSQQRGGTDTQYF
abundance: -; v_gene: TRBV5-6; j_gene: TRBJ2-7; len: 13; d_gene: -; CDR3nt: TGTGCCAGAAGCGGCGGACTTCACTACGAGCAGTACTTC; CDR3aa: CARSGGLHYEQYF
abundance: -; v_gene: TRBV27; j_gene: TRBJ2-1; len: 14; d_gene: TRBD2; CDR3nt: TGTGCCAGCAGTTTATACGGGGGGGCGGGTGAGCAGTTCTTC; CDR3aa: CASSLYGGAGEQFF
abundance: -; v_gene: TRBV6-6; j_gene: TRBJ2-7; len: 15; d_gene: -; CDR3nt: TGTGCCAGCAGTTACTCCGGGGGTAGCGCCTACGAGCAGTACTTC; CDR3aa: CASSYSGGSAYEQYF
abundance: -; v_gene: TRBV7-2; j_gene: TRBJ1-2; len: 13; d_gene: TRBD1; CDR3nt: TGTGCCAGCAGCCACGGGACAGTAAGGGGCTACAACTTC; CDR3aa: CASSHGTVRGYNF
abundance: many; v_gene: TRBV28; j_gene: TRBJ1-2; len: 13; d_gene: -; CDR3nt: TGTGCCAGCAGTTTGGTTGAACGGGGCGGCTACACCTTC; CDR3aa: CASSLVERGGYTF
abundance: -; v_gene: TRBV28; j_gene: TRBJ1-5; len: 14; d_gene: -; CDR3nt: TGTGCCAGTCAAGTTGGCGCAGGCAATCAGCCCCAGCATTTT; CDR3aa: CASQVGAGNQPQHF
abundance: few; v_gene: TRBV4-3; j_gene: TRBJ1-3; len: 18; d_gene: TRBD1; CDR3nt: TGCGCCAGCAGCCAAGTTTTTTCACAGGGGGCAGTCGGAAACACCATATATTTT; CDR3aa: CASSQVFSQGAVGNTIYF
abundance: -; v_gene: TRBV24-1; j_gene: TRBJ2-3; len: 16; d_gene: -; CDR3nt: TGTGCCACCAGTGAAGGGGCAGGGCCGCACACAGATACGCAGTATTTT; CDR3aa: CATSEGAGPHTDTQYF
abundance: -; v_gene: TRBV11-2; j_gene: TRBJ1-2; len: 17; d_gene: TRBD1; CDR3nt: TGTGCCAGCAGCCAAGGGACAGGGAACCCCTCTAACTATGGCTACACCTTC; CDR3aa: CASSQGTGNPSNYGYTF
abundance: few; v_gene: TRBV6-5; j_gene: TRBJ1-6; len: 17; d_gene: TRBD1; CDR3nt: TGTGCCAGCTCCCCAACGCTGGGACAGGGGAGCCCTTCACCCCTCCACTTT; CDR3aa: CASSPTLGQGSPSPLHF
abundance: -; v_gene: TRBV7-6; j_gene: TRBJ2-5; len: 17; d_gene: TRBD2; CDR3nt: TGTGCCAGCAGCGTCCGGACTAGCGGGGGGGCCACGGAGACCCAGTACTTC; CDR3aa: CASSVRTSGGATETQYF
abundance: -; v_gene: TRBV28; j_gene: TRBJ1-1; len: 12; d_gene: -; CDR3nt: TGTGCCAGCAGTCCTGACACCACTGAAGCTTTCTTT; CDR3aa: CASSPDTTEAFF
abundance: -; v_gene: TRBV5-4; j_gene: TRBJ2-3; len: 16; d_gene: -; CDR3nt: TGTGCCAGCAGCTTGGGGGGGCCGTTGAAGACAGATACGCAGTATTTT; CDR3aa: CASSLGGPLKTDTQYF
abundance: -; v_gene: TRBV7-9; j_gene: TRBJ1-1; len: 16; d_gene: -; CDR3nt: TGTGCCAGCAGCCTCAGTGGCGGGGGGGGGAACACTGAAGCTTTCTTT; CDR3aa: CASSLSGGGGNTEAFF
abundance: -; v_gene: TRBV30; j_gene: TRBJ2-7; len: 15; d_gene: -; CDR3nt: TGTGCCGGGGGGGGGCCGGGCAGGGGAACCTACGAGCAGTACTTC; CDR3aa: CAGGGPGRGTYEQYF
abundance: -; v_gene: TRBV7-9; j_gene: TRBJ2-7; len: 15; d_gene: -; CDR3nt: TGTGCCAGCAGCTTAGTTAGGACGGCAACCTACGAGCAGTACTTC; CDR3aa: CASSLVRTATYEQYF
abundance: many; v_gene: TRBV7-9; j_gene: TRBJ1-2; len: 13; d_gene: -; CDR3nt: TGTGCCAGCATCCTACAGGGATCCGGTGGCTACACCTTC; CDR3aa: CASILQGSGGYTF
abundance: few; v_gene: TRBV7-9; j_gene: TRBJ2-5; len: 14; d_gene: -; CDR3nt: TGTGCCAGCAGCTTATTGGGCATGGGCGAGACCCAGTACTTC; CDR3aa: CASSLLGMGETQYF
abundance: many; v_gene: TRBV7-2; j_gene: TRBJ1-1; len: 15; d_gene: -; CDR3nt: TGTGCCAGCAGCATATCAGGGACCTCGGAGACTGAAGCTTTCTTT; CDR3aa: CASSISGTSETEAFF
abundance: few; v_gene: TRBV20-1; j_gene: TRBJ1-1; len: 14; d_gene: TRBD1; CDR3nt: TGCAGTGCTAGAGATACGGACAGGGTGACTGAAGCTTTCTTT; CDR3aa: CSARDTDRVTEAFF
abundance: many; v_gene: TRBV28; j_gene: TRBJ1-4; len: 12; d_gene: TRBD1; CDR3nt: TGTGCCAGCAGCCTAGGACAGGGAGGGCTGTTTTTT; CDR3aa: CASSLGQGGLFF
abundance: -; v_gene: TRBV2; j_gene: TRBJ2-1; len: 17; d_gene: TRBD2; CDR3nt: TGTGCCAGCAAGCAGACTAGCGGGGGGAACCTAAACAATGAGCAGTTCTTC; CDR3aa: CASKQTSGGNLNNEQFF
abundance: many; v_gene: TRBV7-6; j_gene: TRBJ1-2; len: 13; d_gene: -; CDR3nt: TGTGCCAGCAGCTTGGGACTCGGGAGAGGCTACACCTTC; CDR3aa: CASSLGLGRGYTF
abundance: -; v_gene: TRBV10-2; j_gene: TRBJ2-1; len: 19; d_gene: TRBD2; CDR3nt: TGCGCCAGCAGTGAGTCCGCAATCGGGTGGACTAGCTCCTACAATGAGCAGTTCTTC; CDR3aa: CASSESAIGWTSSYNEQFF
abundance: -; v_gene: TRBV5-6; j_gene: TRBJ1-5; len: 15; d_gene: TRBD1; CDR3nt: TGTGCCAGCAGCTTAGGGGACAGACGGAATCAGCCCCAGCATTTT; CDR3aa: CASSLGDRRNQPQHF
abundance: -; v_gene: TRBV6-1; j_gene: TRBJ1-6; len: 17; d_gene: -; CDR3nt: TGTGCCATCAGTGAGGCGCCAGGGAGCTCCTATAATTCACCCCTCCACTTT; CDR3aa: CAISEAPGSSYNSPLHF
abundance: many; v_gene: TRBV7-6; j_gene: TRBJ2-5; len: 15; d_gene: TRBD2; CDR3nt: TGTGCCAGCAGCTTAGTAGCGGGGGGACAAGAGACCCAGTACTTC; CDR3aa: CASSLVAGGQETQYF
abundance: -; v_gene: TRBV29-1; j_gene: TRBJ2-5; len: 14; d_gene: TRBD1; CDR3nt: TGCAGCGTTGAAGGTTGCCACCCAGGGGGGACCCAGTACTTC; CDR3aa: CSVEGCHPGGTQYF
abundance: many; v_gene: TRBV7-2; j_gene: TRBJ1-1; len: 14; d_gene: TRBD1; CDR3nt: TGTGCCAGCAGCTTAAATCAGGGGGCAACTGAAGCTTTCTTT; CDR3aa: CASSLNQGATEAFF
abundance: few; v_gene: TRBV10-2; j_gene: TRBJ1-1; len: 13; d_gene: -; CDR3nt: TGCGCCAGCACCGAGACACTGAACACTGAAGCTTTCTTT; CDR3aa: CASTETLNTEAFF
abundance: -; v_gene: TRBV18; j_gene: TRBJ1-1; len: 13; d_gene: -; CDR3nt: TGTGCCAGCTCACCAGGGTTTGGGGGCGAAGCTTTCTTT; CDR3aa: CASSPGFGGEAFF
abundance: -; v_gene: TRBV12-3/TRBV12-4; j_gene: TRBJ1-1; len: 16; d_gene: TRBD1; CDR3nt: TGTGCCAGCAGTCCGGACAGGGAGAGAGCGTTCACTGAAGCTTTCTTT; CDR3aa: CASSPDRERAFTEAFF
abundance: many; v_gene: TRBV7-2; j_gene: TRBJ1-2; len: 14; d_gene: -; CDR3nt: TGTGCCAGCAGCTTAGCTCCTACAGGGTACGGCTACACCTTC; CDR3aa: CASSLAPTGYGYTF
abundance: -; v_gene: TRBV4-3; j_gene: TRBJ1-2; len: 14; d_gene: -; CDR3nt: TGCGCCAGCAGCCAGGAGTACCTTGGGGAGGGCTACACCTTC; CDR3aa: CASSQEYLGEGYTF
abundance: many; v_gene: TRBV11-3; j_gene: TRBJ1-6; len: 13; d_gene: -; CDR3nt: TGTGCCAGCAGCTTAGGGGTAGGTTCACCCCTCCACTTT; CDR3aa: CASSLGVGSPLHF
abundance: many; v_gene: TRBV6-1; j_gene: TRBJ2-3; len: 15; d_gene: -; CDR3nt: TGTGCCAGCAGTGACGGGCCCACTAGCACAGATACGCAGTATTTT; CDR3aa: CASSDGPTSTDTQYF
abundance: -; v_gene: TRBV4-1; j_gene: TRBJ2-3; len: 14; d_gene: -; CDR3nt: TGCGCCAGCAGCCAAGAAATTGGTGTGGATACGCAGTATTTT; CDR3aa: CASSQEIGVDTQYF
abundance: -; v_gene: TRBV4-1; j_gene: TRBJ2-1; len: 17; d_gene: -; CDR3nt: TGCGCCAGCAGCCAAGAAGAGACACCTAGCTCCTACAATGAGCAGTTCTTC; CDR3aa: CASSQEETPSSYNEQFF